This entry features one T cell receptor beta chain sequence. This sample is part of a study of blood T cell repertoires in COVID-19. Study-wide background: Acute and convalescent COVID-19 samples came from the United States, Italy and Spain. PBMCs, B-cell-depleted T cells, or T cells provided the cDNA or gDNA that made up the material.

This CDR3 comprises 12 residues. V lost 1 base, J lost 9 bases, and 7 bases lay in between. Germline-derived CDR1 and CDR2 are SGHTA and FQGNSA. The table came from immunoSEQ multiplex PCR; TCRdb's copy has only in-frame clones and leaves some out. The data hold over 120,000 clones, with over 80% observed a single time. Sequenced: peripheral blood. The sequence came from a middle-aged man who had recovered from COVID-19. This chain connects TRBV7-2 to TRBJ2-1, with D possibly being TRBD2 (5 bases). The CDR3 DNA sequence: TGTGCCAGCAGCTTAGATGCGGGTGAGCAGTTCTTC. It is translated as CASSLDAGEQFF. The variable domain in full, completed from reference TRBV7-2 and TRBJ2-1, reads GAGVSQSPSNKVTEKGKDVELRCDPISGHTALYWYRQSLGQGLEFLIYFQGNSAPDKSGLPSDRFSAERTGGSVSTLTIQRTQQEDSAVYLCASSLDAGEQFFGPGTRLTVL.